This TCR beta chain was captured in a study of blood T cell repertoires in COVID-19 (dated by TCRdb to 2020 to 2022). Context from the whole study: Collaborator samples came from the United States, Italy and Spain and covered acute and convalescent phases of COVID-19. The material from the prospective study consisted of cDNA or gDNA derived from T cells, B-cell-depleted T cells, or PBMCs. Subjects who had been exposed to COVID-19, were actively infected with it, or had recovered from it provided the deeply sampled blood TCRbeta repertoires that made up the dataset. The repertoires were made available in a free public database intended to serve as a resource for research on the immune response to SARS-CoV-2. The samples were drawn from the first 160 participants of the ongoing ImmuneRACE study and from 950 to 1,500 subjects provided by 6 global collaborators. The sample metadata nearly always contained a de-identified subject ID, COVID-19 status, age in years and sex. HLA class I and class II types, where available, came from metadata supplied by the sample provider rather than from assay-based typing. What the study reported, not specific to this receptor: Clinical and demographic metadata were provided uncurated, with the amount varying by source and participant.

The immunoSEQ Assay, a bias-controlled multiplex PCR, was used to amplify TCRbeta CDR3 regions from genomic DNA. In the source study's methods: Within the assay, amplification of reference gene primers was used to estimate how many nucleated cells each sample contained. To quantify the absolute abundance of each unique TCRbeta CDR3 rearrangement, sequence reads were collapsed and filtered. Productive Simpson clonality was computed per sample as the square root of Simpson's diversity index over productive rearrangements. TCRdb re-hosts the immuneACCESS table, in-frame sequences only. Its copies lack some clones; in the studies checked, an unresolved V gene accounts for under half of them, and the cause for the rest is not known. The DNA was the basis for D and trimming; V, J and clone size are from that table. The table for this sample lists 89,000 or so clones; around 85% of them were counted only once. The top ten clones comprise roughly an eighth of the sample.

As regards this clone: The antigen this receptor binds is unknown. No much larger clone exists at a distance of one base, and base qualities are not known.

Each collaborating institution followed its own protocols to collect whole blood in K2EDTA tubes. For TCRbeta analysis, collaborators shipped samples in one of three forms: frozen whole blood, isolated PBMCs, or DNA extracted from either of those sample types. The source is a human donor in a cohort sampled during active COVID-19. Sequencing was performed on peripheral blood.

The CDR3 protein sequence reads: CASRLGGVDTEAFF. Read as DNA, the sequence is TGTGCCAGCAGACTAGGAGGAGTTGACACTGAAGCTTTCTTT. This receptor chain uses TRBV2 and TRBJ1-1; the D gene is unclear. Trimming removed 6 bases from V and 3 bases from J, leaving 14 bases between the germline ends. The CDR3 has 14 amino acids, counting the end cysteine and phenylalanine. The entry retains the CDR3 DNA only, 42 bases that are in frame from base 1. The germline V gene yields SNHLY for CDR1 and FYNNEI for CDR2.